The rows below give T cell receptor beta chains drawn from one sample of a study of T cell repertoires in cytomegalovirus infection. TCRdb independently ran MiXCR on the reads; one entry per CDR3 protein. The sample has 680,000 or so distinct CDR3 sequences; under 40% are singletons. Specimen: PBMCs. The receptors derive from a human donor in good health (CMV status not recorded). Some clones in this sample may be carry-over from other donors' samples. Both conserved end residues are part of each CDR3. A D gene is named only where the DNA matches it firmly. Only some rows state a clone size, as once, few, many or a class for expanded clones.

abundance: few; j_gene: TRBJ2-3; v_gene: TRBV7-9; d_gene: TRBD2; CDR3nt: TGTGCCAGCAGCGTTAGCGGGACTAGGTTCACAGATACGCAGTATTTT; CDR3aa: CASSVSGTRFTDTQYF
abundance: NA; j_gene: TRBJ1-2; v_gene: TRBV7-9; d_gene: NA; CDR3nt: TGTGCCAGCTCGGTTTTTGGCGGAGGGGAGGCTAACTATGGCTACACCTTC; CDR3aa: CASSVFGGGEANYGYTF
abundance: NA; j_gene: TRBJ1-5; v_gene: TRBV6-6; d_gene: TRBD1; CDR3nt: TGTGCCCGCAGACAAATGTCAGGGGGCGAGAGCAATCAGCCCCAGCATTTT; CDR3aa: CARRQMSGGESNQPQHF
abundance: few; j_gene: TRBJ1-3; v_gene: TRBV11-2; d_gene: NA; CDR3nt: TGTGCCAGCAGCGCCTTAATAAAAACGGGAAACACCATATATTTT; CDR3aa: CASSALIKTGNTIYF
abundance: NA; j_gene: TRBJ2-5; v_gene: TRBV6-1; d_gene: NA; CDR3nt: TGTGCCAGCAGTTATTTCGGCAGGGAACAAGAGACCCAGTACTTC; CDR3aa: CASSYFGREQETQYF
abundance: NA; j_gene: TRBJ1-2; v_gene: TRBV6-1; d_gene: TRBD1; CDR3nt: TGTGCCAGCAGTGAATTATGGGTTTGGGACAGGGGCTCAGGCTACACCTTC; CDR3aa: CASSELWVWDRGSGYTF
abundance: once; j_gene: TRBJ2-3; v_gene: TRBV7-6; d_gene: NA; CDR3nt: TGTGCCAGCAGCACCACTACCACAGATACGCAGTATTTT; CDR3aa: CASSTTTTDTQYF
abundance: NA; j_gene: TRBJ1-1; v_gene: TRBV6-5; d_gene: TRBD1; CDR3nt: TGTGCCAGCAGCCTCACAGGGGGCGCGGGTAGGAACACTGAAGCTTTCTTT; CDR3aa: CASSLTGGAGRNTEAFF
abundance: few; j_gene: TRBJ2-7; v_gene: TRBV28; d_gene: TRBD2; CDR3nt: TGTGCCAGCAGTTTCTACGGCGGGGGGTCAACCTACGAGCAGTACTTC; CDR3aa: CASSFYGGGSTYEQYF
abundance: NA; j_gene: TRBJ2-3; v_gene: TRBV24-1; d_gene: NA; CDR3nt: TGTGCCACCGGATCCGGGAACAATCAGCCCCAGTATTTT; CDR3aa: CATGSGNNQPQYF
abundance: NA; j_gene: TRBJ2-1; v_gene: TRBV28; d_gene: NA; CDR3nt: TGTGCCAGCAGTTTCGGGCGGGGTAGGGGATGGGAGCAGTTCTTC; CDR3aa: CASSFGRGRGWEQFF
abundance: NA; j_gene: TRBJ1-5; v_gene: TRBV6-6; d_gene: NA; CDR3nt: TGTGCCAGCAGTTACGGGGGTATAAGCCAGCCCCAGCATTTT; CDR3aa: CASSYGGISQPQHF
abundance: few; j_gene: TRBJ2-2; v_gene: TRBV19; d_gene: NA; CDR3nt: TGTGCCAGTAGTATGGGCCTAGCGCCGGGGGAGCTGTTTTTT; CDR3aa: CASSMGLAPGELFF
abundance: many; j_gene: TRBJ2-2; v_gene: TRBV7-6; d_gene: NA; CDR3nt: TGTGCCAGCAGCTTAGCCGGCAGGCATAACACCGGGGAGCTGTTTTTT; CDR3aa: CASSLAGRHNTGELFF
abundance: NA; j_gene: TRBJ1-2; v_gene: TRBV6-6; d_gene: TRBD1; CDR3nt: TGTGCCAGCATACGCACCGGGGACAGGGGCTCAACTCATGGCTACACCTTC; CDR3aa: CASIRTGDRGSTHGYTF
abundance: few; j_gene: TRBJ2-7; v_gene: TRBV10-3; d_gene: NA; CDR3nt: TGTGCCACCTACCGTGAGGGGTCGGGGGAGCAGTACTTC; CDR3aa: CATYREGSGEQYF
abundance: many; j_gene: TRBJ1-5; v_gene: TRBV6-5; d_gene: NA; CDR3nt: TGTGCCAGCAGGGAGTGGGGTCAGCCCCAGCATTTT; CDR3aa: CASREWGQPQHF
abundance: few; j_gene: TRBJ1-1; v_gene: TRBV12-3/TRBV12-4; d_gene: TRBD1; CDR3nt: TGTGCCAGCAGGCAGACAGGGGGCAAGGGCGAAGCTTTCTTT; CDR3aa: CASRQTGGKGEAFF
abundance: few; j_gene: TRBJ2-2; v_gene: TRBV7-6; d_gene: NA; CDR3nt: TGTGCCAGCCGGGACGATTACACCGGGGAGCTGTTTTTT; CDR3aa: CASRDDYTGELFF
abundance: many; j_gene: TRBJ1-2; v_gene: TRBV12-3/TRBV12-4; d_gene: NA; CDR3nt: TGTGCCAGCAGCTCGGGACACAACTATGGCTACACCTTC; CDR3aa: CASSSGHNYGYTF
abundance: few; j_gene: TRBJ1-3; v_gene: TRBV12-3/TRBV12-4; d_gene: TRBD1; CDR3nt: TGTGCCAGCAGAAATCAGGGGGGTCATGGAAACACCATATATTTT; CDR3aa: CASRNQGGHGNTIYF
abundance: few; j_gene: TRBJ1-5; v_gene: TRBV5-6; d_gene: TRBD1; CDR3nt: TGTGCCAGCAGCTTGGGGACAGGGTTGAATCAGCCCCAGCATTTT; CDR3aa: CASSLGTGLNQPQHF
abundance: NA; j_gene: TRBJ2-1; v_gene: TRBV30; d_gene: TRBD1; CDR3nt: TGTGCCTGGAGAGACTCTGACAGGGGCTCCTACAATGAGCAGTTCTTC; CDR3aa: CAWRDSDRGSYNEQFF
abundance: few; j_gene: TRBJ2-7; v_gene: TRBV7-2; d_gene: TRBD1; CDR3nt: TGTGCCAGCAGCCCCGACAGGGTCTCCTACGAGCAGTACTTC; CDR3aa: CASSPDRVSYEQYF
abundance: many; j_gene: TRBJ1-2; v_gene: TRBV28; d_gene: NA; CDR3nt: TGTGCCAGCAGTTTACCCCTGGCAGGGGCAGGGGGCTACACCTTC; CDR3aa: CASSLPLAGAGGYTF
abundance: NA; j_gene: TRBJ2-1; v_gene: TRBV24-1; d_gene: NA; CDR3nt: TGTGCCACCAGTGAACGGGACGCGAGCTCCTACAATGAGCAGTTCTTC; CDR3aa: CATSERDASSYNEQFF
abundance: NA; j_gene: TRBJ2-4; v_gene: TRBV12-3/TRBV12-4; d_gene: TRBD2; CDR3nt: TGTGCCAGCAGACTGGGTGTGAGCGGGGAAAACATTCAGTACTTC; CDR3aa: CASRLGVSGENIQYF
abundance: NA; j_gene: TRBJ2-1; v_gene: TRBV19; d_gene: NA; CDR3nt: TGTGCCAGTAGTATTCGGGTAGAATACAATGAGCAGTTCTTC; CDR3aa: CASSIRVEYNEQFF
abundance: few; j_gene: TRBJ2-1; v_gene: TRBV28; d_gene: NA; CDR3nt: TGTGCCAGCAGCACTGTGGGAGGTGAGCAGTTCTTC; CDR3aa: CASSTVGGEQFF
abundance: few; j_gene: TRBJ1-1; v_gene: TRBV5-8; d_gene: NA; CDR3nt: TGTGCCAGCAGCCGAGGGTTGACTGAAGCTTTCTTT; CDR3aa: CASSRGLTEAFF